What follows are 9 T cell receptor beta chains derived from one specimen sequenced in a study of cytomegalovirus exposure and HLA in healthy donors. In the PCR, 60 Vbeta and 13 Jbeta primers were used. This table comes from immunoSEQ multiplex PCR, and its TCRdb copy is limited to in-frame clones, with some not included. Among about 130,000 clones listed, around 85% were seen once. The sequencing input was PBMCs. These receptor sequences come from a boy between 10 and 17 years old in good health and CMV-seronegative.

In its sample, this clone was seen once. The chain is built from TRBV7-2 and TRBJ1-3; D not resolved. V was shortened by 5 bases and J by 3 bases, with 17 bases between the two germline ends. CDR1 and CDR2 from the germline V gene are SGHTA and FQGNSA. The length of the CDR3 is 16 residues. Here the CDR3 reads CASSLRIAGFGNTIYF. The CDR3 DNA is TGTGCCAGCAGCCTAAGGATTGCGGGGTTTGGAAACACCATATATTTT.

This chain joins TRBV5-1 and TRBJ1-1; D uncertain. V was pared by 0 bases and J by 4 bases, with 13 bases between. This CDR3 has 15 residues. CDR1 SGHRS and CDR2 YFSETQ come from the germline V gene. This chain's CDR3 is CASSLDATYGTEAFF. CDR3 nucleotide sequence: TGCGCCAGCAGCTTGGATGCGACATATGGCACTGAAGCTTTCTTT.

The rearrangement links TRBV4-3 to TRBJ1-1; 9 positions agree with TRBD1. With 1 base clipped from V and 5 bases from J, the junction kept 5 bases outside the gene matches. Germline CDR1 LGHNA, CDR2 YSLEER. This CDR3 comprises 15 residues. CDR3 region: CASSQGTGVRTEAFF. The CDR3, as DNA: TGCGCCAGCAGCCAAGGGACAGGGGTACGAACTGAAGCTTTCTTT.

On this clone itself: At the DNA level, this CDR3 is encoded by other sequences in the same sample as well. The J gene is TRBJ2-5, the V gene TRBV5-1; weak D call: TRBD1 (5 bases). CDR1 and CDR2 from the germline V gene are SGHRS and YFSETQ. The V end was cut by 1 base, the J end by 3 bases, with 7 bases between. This CDR3 spans 13 amino acids. The CDR3 loop is CASSLTGKETQYF. The CDR3 DNA sequence: TGCGCCAGCAGCTTGACAGGAAAAGAGACCCAGTACTTC. Based on the CDR3 plus reference TRBV5-1 and TRBJ2-5, the full variable domain is KAGVTQTPRYLIKTRGQQVTLSCSPISGHRSVSWYQQTPGQGLQFLFEYFSETQRNKGNFPGRFSGRQFSNSRSEMNVSTLELGDSALYLCASSLTGKETQYFGPGTRLLVL.

The genes are TRBV4-2 and TRBJ2-1, with D possibly matching TRBD2 (5 bases). The CDR3 spans 17 residues. CDR1 and CDR2 (germline): LGHNA, YNFKEQ. V was clipped by 1 base and J by 2 bases, with 15 bases between them. CDR3 sequence reads: CASSQGRNGNTYNEQFF. The DNA for the CDR3 is TGTGCCAGCAGCCAAGGGAGGAACGGGAACACCTACAATGAGCAGTTCTTC.

The rearrangement joins TRBV11-1 to TRBJ1-1, with D unclear. Trimming took off 5 bases at V and 0 bases at J, with 7 bases between the two ends. The germline CDR1 and CDR2 sequences are SGHAT and FQDESV (reference sequence). The CDR3 covers 13 residues. The CDR3 coding sequence is TGTGCCAGCAGCCATCACTTGAACACTGAAGCTTTCTTT. Translating it yields CASSHHLNTEAFF.

The chain links TRBV5-4 to TRBJ2-3; 11 bases match TRBD2. The CDR3 length is 15 residues. The germline V gene has CDR1 SGHNT and CDR2 YYREEE (reference sequence). V was pared by 4 bases and J by 5 bases, with 6 bases of the junction left unmatched. This CDR3 is CASSPGTSGRDTQYF. Here the CDR3 DNA reads TGTGCCAGCAGCCCAGGGACTAGCGGCAGAGATACGCAGTATTTT.

The chain joins TRBV19 to TRBJ2-7; D may be TRBD1 (6 bases). Per germline, CDR1 LNHDA and CDR2 SQIVND (reference sequence). This CDR3 region has 12 residues. V lost 5 bases and J 5 bases, leaving 10 bases between the germline ends. As DNA, the CDR3 is TGTGCCAGTAGTGTCACAGGGAACGAGCAGTACTTC. The encoded protein is CASSVTGNEQYF.

The chain links TRBV14 to TRBJ1-1; 9 nucleotides agree with TRBD1. Trimming cost V 1 base and J 5 bases; bases outside gene matches: 5. This CDR3 has 15 amino acids. Germline V gives CDR1 SGHDN, CDR2 FVKESK. The chain's CDR3 is CASSQGTGVGTEAFF. In DNA, the CDR3 is TGTGCCAGCAGCCAAGGGACAGGGGTAGGAACTGAAGCTTTCTTT. The complete variable domain, with remaining parts taken from reference TRBV14 and TRBJ1-1, reads EAGVTQFPSHSVIEKGQTVTLRCDPISGHDNLYWYRRVMGKEIKFLLHFVKESKQDESGMPNNRFLAERTGGTYSTLKVQPAELEDSGVYFCASSQGTGVGTEAFFGQGTRLTVV.